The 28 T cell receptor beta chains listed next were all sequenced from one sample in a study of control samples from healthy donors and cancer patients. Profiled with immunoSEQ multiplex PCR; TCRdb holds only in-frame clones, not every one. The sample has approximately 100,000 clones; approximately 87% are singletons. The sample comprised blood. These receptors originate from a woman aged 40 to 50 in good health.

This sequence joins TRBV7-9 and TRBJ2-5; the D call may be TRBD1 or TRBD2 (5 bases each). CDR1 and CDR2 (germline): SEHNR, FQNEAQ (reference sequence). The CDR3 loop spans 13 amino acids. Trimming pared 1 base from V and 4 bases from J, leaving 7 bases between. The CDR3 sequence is CASSLGGRETQYF. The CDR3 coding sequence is TGTGCCAGCAGCTTAGGGGGGAGAGAGACCCAGTACTTC.

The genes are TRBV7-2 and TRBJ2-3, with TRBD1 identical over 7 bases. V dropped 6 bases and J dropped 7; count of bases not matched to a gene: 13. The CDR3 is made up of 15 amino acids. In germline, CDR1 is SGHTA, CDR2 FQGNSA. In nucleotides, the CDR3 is TGTGCCAGCAGATCTGAGCCCCTCAGGGGGAATACGCAGTATTTT. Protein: CASRSEPLRGNTQYF.

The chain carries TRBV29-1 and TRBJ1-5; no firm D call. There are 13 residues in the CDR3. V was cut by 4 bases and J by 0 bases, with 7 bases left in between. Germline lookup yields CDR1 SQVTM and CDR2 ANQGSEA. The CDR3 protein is CSVVLSSNQPQHF. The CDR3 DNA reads TGCAGCGTTGTCCTCAGTAGCAATCAGCCCCAGCATTTT.

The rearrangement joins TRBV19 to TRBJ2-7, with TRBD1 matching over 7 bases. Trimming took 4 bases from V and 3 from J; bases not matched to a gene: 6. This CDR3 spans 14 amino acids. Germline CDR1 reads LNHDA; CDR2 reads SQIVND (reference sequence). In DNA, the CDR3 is TGTGCCAGTAGTACACGACAGGGTAGCTACGAGCAGTACTTC. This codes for CASSTRQGSYEQYF. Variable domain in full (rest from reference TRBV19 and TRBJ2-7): DGGITQSPKYLFRKEGQNVTLSCEQNLNHDAMYWYRQDPGQGLRLIYYSQIVNDFQKGDIAEGYSVSREKKESFPLTVTSAQKNPTAFYLCASSTRQGSYEQYFGPGTRLTVT.

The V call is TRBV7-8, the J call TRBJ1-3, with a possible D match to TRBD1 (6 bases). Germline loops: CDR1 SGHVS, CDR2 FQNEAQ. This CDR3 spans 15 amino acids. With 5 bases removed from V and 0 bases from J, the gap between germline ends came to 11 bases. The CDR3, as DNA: TGTGCCAGCAGCCGAGGGGGGAACTCTGGAAACACCATATATTTT. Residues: CASSRGGNSGNTIYF.

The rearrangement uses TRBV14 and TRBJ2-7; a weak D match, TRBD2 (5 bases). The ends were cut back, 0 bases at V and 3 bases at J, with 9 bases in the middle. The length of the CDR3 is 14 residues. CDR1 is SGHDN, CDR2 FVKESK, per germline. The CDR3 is CASSQEEVSYEQYF. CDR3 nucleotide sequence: TGTGCCAGCAGCCAAGAGGAGGTGAGCTACGAGCAGTACTTC.

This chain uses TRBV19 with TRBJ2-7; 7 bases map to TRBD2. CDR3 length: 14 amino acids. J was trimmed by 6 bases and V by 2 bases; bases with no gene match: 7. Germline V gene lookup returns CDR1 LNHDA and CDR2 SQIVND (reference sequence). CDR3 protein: CASSIRGGTGEQYF. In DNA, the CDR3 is TGTGCCAGTAGTATACGCGGGGGAACCGGCGAGCAGTACTTC.

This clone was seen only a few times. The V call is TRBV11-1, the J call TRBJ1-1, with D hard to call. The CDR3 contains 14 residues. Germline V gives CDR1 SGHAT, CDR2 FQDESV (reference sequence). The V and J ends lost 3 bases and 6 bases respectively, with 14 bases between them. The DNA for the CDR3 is TGTGCCAGCAGCTTCGGATTTATCTCCGCTGAAGCTTTCTTT. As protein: CASSFGFISAEAFF.

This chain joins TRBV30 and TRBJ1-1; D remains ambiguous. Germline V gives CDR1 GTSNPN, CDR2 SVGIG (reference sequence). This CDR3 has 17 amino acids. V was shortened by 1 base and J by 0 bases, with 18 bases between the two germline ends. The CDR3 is CAWSGTRGMFMNTEAFF. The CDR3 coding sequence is TGTGCCTGGAGTGGGACCAGAGGAATGTTCATGAACACTGAAGCTTTCTTT.

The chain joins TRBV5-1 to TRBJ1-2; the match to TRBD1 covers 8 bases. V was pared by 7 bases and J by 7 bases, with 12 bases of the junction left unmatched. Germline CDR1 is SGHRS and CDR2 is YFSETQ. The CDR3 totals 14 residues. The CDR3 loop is CASAQPGGEGGYTF. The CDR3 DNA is TGCGCCAGCGCCCAACCAGGGGGCGAGGGTGGCTACACCTTC.

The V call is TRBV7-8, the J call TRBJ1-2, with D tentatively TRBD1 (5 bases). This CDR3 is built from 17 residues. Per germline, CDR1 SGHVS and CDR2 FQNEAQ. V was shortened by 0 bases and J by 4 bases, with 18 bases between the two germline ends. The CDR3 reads CASSLAGGIVSGYGYTF. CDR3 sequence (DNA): TGTGCCAGCAGCTTAGCTGGGGGAATTGTTTCGGGCTATGGCTACACCTTC.

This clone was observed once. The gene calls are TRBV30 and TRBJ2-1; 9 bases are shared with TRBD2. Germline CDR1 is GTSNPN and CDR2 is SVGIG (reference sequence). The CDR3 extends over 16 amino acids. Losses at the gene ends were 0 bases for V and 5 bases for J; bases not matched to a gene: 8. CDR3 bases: TGTGCCTGGAGTGTAGGGCGGGGGGGCCCCAACAATGAGCAGTTCTTC. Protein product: CAWSVGRGGPNNEQFF.

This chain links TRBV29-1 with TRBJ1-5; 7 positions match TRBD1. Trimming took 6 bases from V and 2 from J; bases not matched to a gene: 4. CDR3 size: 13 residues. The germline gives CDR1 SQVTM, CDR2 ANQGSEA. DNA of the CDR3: TGCAGCGTACTCACAGGGGGCAATCAGCCCCAGCATTTT. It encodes CSVLTGGNQPQHF.

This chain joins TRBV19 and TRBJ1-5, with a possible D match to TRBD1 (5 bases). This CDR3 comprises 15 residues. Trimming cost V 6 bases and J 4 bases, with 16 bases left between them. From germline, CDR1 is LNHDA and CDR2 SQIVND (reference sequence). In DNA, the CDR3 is TGTGCCAGTAGGACTACAGGCCCGGGGAATCAGCCCCAGCATTTT. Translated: CASRTTGPGNQPQHF.

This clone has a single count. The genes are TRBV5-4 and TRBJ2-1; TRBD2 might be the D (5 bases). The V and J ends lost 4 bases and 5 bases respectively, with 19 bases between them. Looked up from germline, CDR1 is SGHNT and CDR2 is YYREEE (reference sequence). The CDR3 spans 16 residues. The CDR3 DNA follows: TGTGCCAGCAGCCGTAAAGTAACAGCCGGGGACAATGAGCAGTTCTTC. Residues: CASSRKVTAGDNEQFF. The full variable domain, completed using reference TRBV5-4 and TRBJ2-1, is ETGVTQSPTHLIKTRGQQVTLRCSSQSGHNTVSWYQQALGQGPQFIFQYYREEENGRGNFPPRFSGLQFPNYSSELNVNALELDDSALYLCASSRKVTAGDNEQFFGPGTRLTVL.

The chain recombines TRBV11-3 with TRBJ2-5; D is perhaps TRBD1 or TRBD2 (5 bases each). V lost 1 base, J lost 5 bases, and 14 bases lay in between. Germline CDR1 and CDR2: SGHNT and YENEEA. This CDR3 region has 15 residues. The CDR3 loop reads CASSLVGVEGETQYF. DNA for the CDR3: TGTGCCAGCAGCTTAGTCGGGGTTGAGGGGGAGACCCAGTACTTC. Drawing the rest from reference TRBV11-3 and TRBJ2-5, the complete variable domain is EAGVVQSPRYKIIEKKQPVAFWCNPISGHNTLYWYLQNLGQGPELLIRYENEEAVDDSQLPKDRFSAERLKGVDSTLKIQPAELGDSAVYLCASSLVGVEGETQYFGPGTRLLVL.

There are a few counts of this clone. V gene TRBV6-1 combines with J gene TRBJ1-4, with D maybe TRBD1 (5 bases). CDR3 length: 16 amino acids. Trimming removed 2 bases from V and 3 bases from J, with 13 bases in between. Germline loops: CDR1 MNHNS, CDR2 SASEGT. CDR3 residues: CASSEQGFLANEKLFF. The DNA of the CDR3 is TGTGCCAGCAGTGAACAGGGATTCTTGGCTAATGAAAAACTGTTTTTT.

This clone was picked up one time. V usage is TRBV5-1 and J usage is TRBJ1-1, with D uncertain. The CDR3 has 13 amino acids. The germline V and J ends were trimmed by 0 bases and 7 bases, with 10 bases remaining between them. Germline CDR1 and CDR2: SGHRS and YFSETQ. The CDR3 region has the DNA TGCGCCAGCAGCTTGGCGGGGTACGGTGAAGCTTTCTTT. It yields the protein CASSLAGYGEAFF.

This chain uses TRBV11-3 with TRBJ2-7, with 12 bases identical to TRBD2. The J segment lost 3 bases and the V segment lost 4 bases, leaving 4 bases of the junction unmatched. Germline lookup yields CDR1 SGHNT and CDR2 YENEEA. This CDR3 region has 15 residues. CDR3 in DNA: TGTGCCAGCAGCTCCAGACTAGCGGGGGACTACGAGCAGTACTTC. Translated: CASSSRLAGDYEQYF.

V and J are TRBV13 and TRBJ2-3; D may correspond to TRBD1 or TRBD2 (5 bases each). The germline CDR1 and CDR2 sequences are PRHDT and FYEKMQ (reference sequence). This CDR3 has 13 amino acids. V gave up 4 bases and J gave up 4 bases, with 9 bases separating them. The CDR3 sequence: CASSSGRSDTQYF. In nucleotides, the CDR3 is TGTGCCAGCAGCTCGGGACGGTCAGATACGCAGTATTTT.

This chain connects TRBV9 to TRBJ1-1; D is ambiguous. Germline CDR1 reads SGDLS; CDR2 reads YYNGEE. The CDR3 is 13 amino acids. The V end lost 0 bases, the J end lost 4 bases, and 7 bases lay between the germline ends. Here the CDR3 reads CASSVEVSTEAFF. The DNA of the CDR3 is TGTGCCAGCAGCGTAGAGGTCAGCACTGAAGCTTTCTTT.

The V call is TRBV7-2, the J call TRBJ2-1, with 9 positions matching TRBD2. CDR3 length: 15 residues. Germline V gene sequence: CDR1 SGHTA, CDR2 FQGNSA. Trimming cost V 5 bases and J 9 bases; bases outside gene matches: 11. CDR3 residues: CASSPWVRGGIEQFF. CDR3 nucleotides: TGTGCCAGCAGCCCCTGGGTGCGGGGGGGTATTGAGCAGTTCTTC.

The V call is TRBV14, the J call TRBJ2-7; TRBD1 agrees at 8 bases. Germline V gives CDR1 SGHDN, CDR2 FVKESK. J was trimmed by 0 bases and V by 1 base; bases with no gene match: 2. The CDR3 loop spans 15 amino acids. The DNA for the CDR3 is TGTGCCAGCAGCCAAGGACAGGGGCGCTCCTACGAGCAGTACTTC. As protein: CASSQGQGRSYEQYF.

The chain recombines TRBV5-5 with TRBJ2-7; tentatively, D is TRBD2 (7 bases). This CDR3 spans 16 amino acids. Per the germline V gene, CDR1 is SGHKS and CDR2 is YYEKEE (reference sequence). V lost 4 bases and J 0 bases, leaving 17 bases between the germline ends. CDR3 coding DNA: TGTGCCAGCAGCCCAGCGGCGGGGGCCAGCTCCTACGAGCAGTACTTC. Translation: CASSPAAGASSYEQYF.

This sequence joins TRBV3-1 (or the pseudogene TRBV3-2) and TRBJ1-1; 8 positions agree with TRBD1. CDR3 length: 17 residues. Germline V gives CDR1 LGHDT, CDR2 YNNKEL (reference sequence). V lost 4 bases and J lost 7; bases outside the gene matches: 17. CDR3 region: CASSPSGGILPEGEAFF. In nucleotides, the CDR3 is TGTGCCAGCAGCCCCTCAGGGGGCATTCTACCTGAGGGTGAAGCTTTCTTT.

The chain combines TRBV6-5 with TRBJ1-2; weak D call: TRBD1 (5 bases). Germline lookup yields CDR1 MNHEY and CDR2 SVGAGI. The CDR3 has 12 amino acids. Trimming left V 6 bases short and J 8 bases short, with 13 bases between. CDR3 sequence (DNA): TGTGCCAGCAGCTTGGAGGGGTCCGGCTACACCTTC. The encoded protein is CASSLEGSGYTF.

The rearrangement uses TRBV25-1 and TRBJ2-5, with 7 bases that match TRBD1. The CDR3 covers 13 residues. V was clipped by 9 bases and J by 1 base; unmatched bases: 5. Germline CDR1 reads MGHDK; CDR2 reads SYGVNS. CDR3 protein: CASRQGPQETQYF. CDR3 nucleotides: TGTGCCAGTCGACAGGGCCCCCAAGAGACCCAGTACTTC.

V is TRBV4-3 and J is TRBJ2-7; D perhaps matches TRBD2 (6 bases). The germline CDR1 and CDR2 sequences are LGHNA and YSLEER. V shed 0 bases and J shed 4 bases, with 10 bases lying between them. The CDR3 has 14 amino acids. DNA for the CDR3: TGCGCCAGCAGCCAAGACGAAAGCGGGTACGAGCAGTACTTC. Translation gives CASSQDESGYEQYF.